The 24 T cell receptor beta chains below come from one sample, sequenced in a study of T cell responses to AZD1222 COVID-19 vaccine. The data were produced by immunoSEQ multiplex PCR, yet TCRdb's version contains in-frame clones alone and is incomplete. Of roughly 130,000 clones in the sample, about 92% were seen once. The sequencing here drew on peripheral blood, taken on day 0 of AZD1222 vaccination. The receptor source for this set is an adult in good health.

This chain's CDR3 is CASSLGRDAGYTF. CDR3 nucleotide sequence: TGTGCCAGCAGCTTAGGCAGGGATGCCGGCTACACCTTC. The rearrangement links TRBV11-2 to TRBJ1-2; D possibly corresponds to TRBD1 (5 bases). The CDR3 totals 13 residues. The V end was cut by 1 base, the J end by 8 bases, with 11 bases between. Germline V gene data show CDR1 as SGHAT and CDR2 as FQNNGV. Using reference TRBV11-2 and TRBJ1-2 for the parts outside the CDR3, the full variable domain is EAGVAQSPRYKIIEKRQSVAFWCNPISGHATLYWYQQILGQGPKLLIQFQNNGVVDDSQLPKDRFSAERLKGVDSTLKIQPAKLEDSAVYLCASSLGRDAGYTFGSGTRLTVV.

The chain has TRBV9 and TRBJ2-1; D uncertain. V was trimmed by 4 bases and J by 8 bases, leaving 7 bases between them. This CDR3 is 11 amino acids long. CDR1 and CDR2 from the germline V gene are SGDLS and YYNGEE. CDR3: CASSYNHEQFF. In nucleotides, the CDR3 is TGTGCCAGCAGCTACAACCATGAGCAGTTCTTC.

The chain recombines TRBV6-1 with TRBJ1-5; D is unclear. The germline CDR1 and CDR2 sequences are MNHNS and SASEGT. Trimming left V 2 bases short and J 5 bases short, with 1 base between. This CDR3 is 11 amino acids long. The CDR3 sequence: CASSEYQPQHF. The CDR3 nucleotides are TGTGCCAGCAGTGAATATCAGCCCCAGCATTTT.

V and J are TRBV7-2 and TRBJ1-3; weak D call: TRBD1 (5 bases). The CDR3 runs 14 residues. CDR1 and CDR2 from the germline V gene are SGHTA and FQGNSA. V lost 1 base to trimming and J lost 2 bases, with 6 bases between them. The chain's CDR3 is CASSLGTTGNTIYF. The CDR3 DNA reads as TGTGCCAGCAGCTTAGGGACAACTGGAAACACCATATATTTT.

V is TRBV6-6 and J is TRBJ1-2, with D possibly being TRBD1 (6 bases). The germline V gene has CDR1 MNHNY and CDR2 SVGAGI (reference sequence). Trimming pared 7 bases from V and 4 bases from J, leaving 19 bases between. This CDR3 region has 15 residues. CDR3 sequence (DNA): TGTGCCAGCATGTCCGGGGGCAGATTGTCCTATGGCTACACCTTC. Encoded protein: CASMSGGRLSYGYTF.

This chain connects TRBV19 to TRBJ1-2; 7 bases map to TRBD1. Germline assignment: CDR1 LNHDA and CDR2 SQIVND (reference sequence). There are 15 residues in the CDR3. V was pared by 3 bases and J by 2 bases, with 6 bases of the junction left unmatched. The DNA of the CDR3 is TGTGCCAGTAGTATCCTCGACAGGGAGAACTATGGCTACACCTTC. The encoded protein is CASSILDRENYGYTF.

CDR3 amino acids: CASSVNPGALRDTEAFF. In DNA, the CDR3 is TGTGCCAGCAGCGTGAACCCGGGAGCCCTAAGAGACACTGAAGCTTTCTTT. This chain links TRBV9 with TRBJ1-1; D uncertain. Trimming cost V 2 bases and J 3 bases, with 20 bases left between them. This CDR3 has 17 residues. Germline CDR1 and CDR2: SGDLS and YYNGEE.

The rearrangement links TRBV5-1 to TRBJ2-5, with no clear D. With 2 bases removed from V and 5 bases from J, the gap between germline ends came to 4 bases. This CDR3 comprises 11 residues. Germline CDR1 reads SGHRS; CDR2 reads YFSETQ. The CDR3 sequence is CASSFGETQYF. The CDR3 nucleotides read TGCGCCAGCAGCTTTGGGGAGACCCAGTACTTC. The variable domain in full, with the rest retrieved from reference TRBV5-1 and TRBJ2-5, is KAGVTQTPRYLIKTRGQQVTLSCSPISGHRSVSWYQQTPGQGLQFLFEYFSETQRNKGNFPGRFSGRQFSNSRSEMNVSTLELGDSALYLCASSFGETQYFGPGTRLLVL.

The chain recombines TRBV6-5 with TRBJ1-2; 7 bases agree with TRBD1. V gave up 0 bases and J gave up 1 base; unmatched junction bases: 5. The length of the CDR3 is 16 residues. The germline V gene has CDR1 MNHEY and CDR2 SVGAGI. The CDR3 DNA follows: TGTGCCAGCAGTTACTCCACGGGACAGTTTAACTATGGCTACACCTTC. Amino acid sequence: CASSYSTGQFNYGYTF.

The chain combines TRBV21-1 with TRBJ2-3. TRBV21-1 is deemed a pseudogene. This CDR3 has 14 amino acids. CDR3 DNA: TGTGCCAGCAGAGGCTCAGTCATGCAAGATACGCAGTATTTT. Translated, it gives CASRGSVMQDTQYF.

The chain is built from TRBV7-9 and TRBJ2-1; the match to TRBD2 covers 10 bases. Losses at the gene ends were 5 bases for V and 3 bases for J; bases not matched to a gene: 7. The CDR3 is 16 amino acids. Per the germline V gene, CDR1 is SEHNR and CDR2 is FQNEAQ (reference sequence). The CDR3 DNA sequence: TGTGCCAGCAGCGCCGGACTAGCGGAGAACTACAATGAGCAGTTCTTC. Its protein product is CASSAGLAENYNEQFF.

The J gene is TRBJ1-1, the V gene TRBV19, with D maybe TRBD1 (5 bases). V lost 10 bases, J lost 3 bases, and 12 bases lay in between. Per the germline V gene, CDR1 is LNHDA and CDR2 is SQIVND (reference sequence). This CDR3 has 12 amino acids. The CDR3 nucleotides are TGTGCCACCATGGGGGGGGACACTGAAGCTTTCTTT. This translates into CATMGGDTEAFF. Looking up the rest from reference TRBV19 and TRBJ1-1 gives the full variable domain: DGGITQSPKYLFRKEGQNVTLSCEQNLNHDAMYWYRQDPGQGLRLIYYSQIVNDFQKGDIAEGYSVSREKKESFPLTVTSAQKNPTAFYLCATMGGDTEAFFGQGTRLTVV.

The J gene is TRBJ1-3, the V gene TRBV30; TRBD1 matches at 8 bases. The CDR3 spans 16 residues. The V gene end was trimmed by 3 bases and the J gene end by 1 base; junction bases not matched to a gene: 8. Germline V CDR1 and CDR2: GTSNPN, SVGIG (reference sequence). CDR3 sequence: CAWRLGTGLSGNTIYF. The DNA for the CDR3 is TGTGCCTGGAGACTGGGGACAGGACTGTCTGGAAACACCATATATTTT.

The J gene is TRBJ1-1, the V gene TRBV7-8; D is uncertain. The length of the CDR3 is 13 residues. Trimming shortened V by 2 bases and J by 8 bases, and 12 bases separated the two germline ends. Germline loops: CDR1 SGHVS, CDR2 FQNEAQ. In DNA form, the CDR3 reads TGTGCCAGCAGCTTACTAAGAACGGCCGAAGCTTTCTTT. Translation: CASSLLRTAEAFF.

The chain combines TRBV25-1 with TRBJ2-1; no definite D call. Looked up from germline, CDR1 is MGHDK and CDR2 is SYGVNS. The CDR3 totals 12 residues. V gave up 5 bases and J gave up 3 bases, with 5 bases separating them. CDR3 residues: CASSFLYNEQFF. CDR3 DNA sequence: TGTGCCAGCAGTTTTCTCTACAATGAGCAGTTCTTC.

A note on this clone: At one end the junction does not follow the germline gene, possibly because of a read error. The rearrangement links TRBV2 to TRBJ1-5; unclear D gene. Germline CDR1 reads SNHLY; CDR2 reads FYNNEI. This CDR3 is 13 amino acids long. This CDR3 is CASREEESSGQHF. The DNA for the CDR3 is TGTGCCAGCAGAGAAGAAGAGAGTTCGGGCCAGCATTTT.

This CDR3 reads CASSDHGYTF. The CDR3 DNA is TGTGCCAGCAGTGACCACGGCTACACCTTC. The V and J genes are TRBV25-1 and TRBJ1-2; D is ambiguous. The CDR3 runs to 10 residues. V was cut by 3 bases and J by 8 bases, with 4 bases left in between. Germline V CDR1 and CDR2: MGHDK, SYGVNS.

This clone was seen only a few times. The sample has other DNA sequences that encode this CDR3 too. The V call is TRBV7-9, the J call TRBJ1-1; unclear D gene. The CDR3 has 13 amino acids. With 1 base removed from V and 1 base from J, the gap between germline ends came to 4 bases. The germline V gene has CDR1 SEHNR and CDR2 FQNEAQ (reference sequence). CDR3 nucleotide sequence: TGTGCCAGCAGCTTAGGCACGAACACTGAAGCTTTCTTT. Translated, it gives CASSLGTNTEAFF. The whole variable domain, remainder taken from reference TRBV7-9 and TRBJ1-1, is DTGVSQNPRHKITKRGQNVTFRCDPISEHNRLYWYRQTLGQGPEFLTYFQNEAQLEKSRLLSDRFSAERPKGSFSTLEIQRTEQGDSAMYLCASSLGTNTEAFFGQGTRLTVV.

The CDR3 reads CASSSGANYGYTF. CDR3 nucleotides: TGTGCCAGCAGTTCCGGAGCCAACTATGGCTACACCTTC. The chain joins TRBV28 to TRBJ1-2; no firm D call. V gave up 4 bases and J gave up 2 bases, with 8 bases separating them. The germline V gene encodes CDR1 MDHEN and CDR2 SYDVKM. This CDR3 region has 13 residues.

J is TRBJ2-7 and V is TRBV7-2, with 11 bases matching TRBD2. This CDR3 region has 16 residues. In germline, CDR1 is SGHTA, CDR2 FQGNSA. Trimming removed 5 bases from V and 1 base from J; junction bases left unmatched: 7. DNA for the CDR3: TGTGCCAGCAGCCGCCGGGGACTAGCGGAGTCCTACGAGCAGTACTTC. Translated, it gives CASSRRGLAESYEQYF.

The CDR3 nucleotides read TGTGCCAGCAGCCGGGACAGACAAGAGACCCAGTACTTC. Protein: CASSRDRQETQYF. The J gene is TRBJ2-5, the V gene TRBV7-7; 7 bases are shared with TRBD1. This CDR3 comprises 13 residues. The J segment lost 2 bases and the V segment lost 5 bases, leaving 2 bases of the junction unmatched. CDR1 and CDR2 (germline): SSHAT, FNYEAQ (reference sequence).

The CDR3 loop is CATSRDSLSGANVLTF. CDR3 bases: TGTGCCACCAGCCGGGACAGCCTCTCTGGGGCCAACGTCCTGACTTTC. The chain couples TRBV24-1 to TRBJ2-6, with TRBD1 matching over 7 bases. V lost 7 bases and J lost 0; bases outside the gene matches: 5. The CDR3 runs 16 residues. The V gene's germline CDR1 is KGHDR and CDR2 SFDVKD.

The chain is built from TRBV19 and TRBJ2-5, with a possible D match to TRBD2 (6 bases). V gave up 7 bases and J gave up 5 bases, with 11 bases separating them. Germline V CDR1 and CDR2: LNHDA, SQIVND (reference sequence). The CDR3 sequence is 12 residues long. This chain's CDR3 is CASMGGSETQYF. The CDR3, as DNA: TGTGCCAGTATGGGGGGATCGGAGACCCAGTACTTC.

The chain uses TRBV29-1 and TRBJ1-1; D is unclear. V dropped 7 bases and J dropped 2 bases, with 17 bases sitting between them. CDR3 length equals 14 residues. The germline CDR1 and CDR2 sequences are SQVTM and ANQGSEA. CDR3: CSAVAEGLNTEAFF. The DNA for the CDR3 is TGCAGCGCGGTCGCGGAGGGATTAAACACTGAAGCTTTCTTT. The variable domain in full, completed from reference TRBV29-1 and TRBJ1-1, reads SAVISQKPSRDICQRGTSLTIQCQVDSQVTMMFWYRQQPGQSLTLIATANQGSEATYESGFVIDKFPISRPNLTFSTLTVSNMSPEDSSIYLCSAVAEGLNTEAFFGQGTRLTVV.